Shown below are 29 T cell receptor beta chains from a single sample sequenced in a study of shared clonotypes between healthy human individuals. Sequencing used immunoSEQ multiplex PCR; TCRdb keeps in-frame clones, though not all of them. The data hold about 490,000 clones, with over 70% observed a single time. Sample: PBMCs. The receptors stem from a woman in her thirties or forties in good health. Some clones in this sample may be carry-over from other donors' samples.

The chain uses TRBV4-2 and TRBJ2-7, with TRBD1 identical over 9 bases. The germline CDR1 and CDR2 sequences are LGHNA and YNFKEQ. The CDR3 spans 15 residues. Losses at the gene ends were 3 bases for V and 1 base for J; bases not matched to a gene: 4. CDR3 protein: CASSHGTGWSYEQYF. CDR3 in DNA: TGTGCCAGCAGCCACGGGACAGGGTGGTCCTACGAGCAGTACTTC.

This clone was seen a single time. V gene TRBV18 combines with J gene TRBJ2-7; D could derive from TRBD1 or TRBD2 (5 bases each). Germline V gene sequence: CDR1 KGHSH, CDR2 LQKENI. V gave up 3 bases and J gave up 2 bases, with 11 bases separating them. The CDR3 has 14 residues. CDR3 amino acids: CASSPGTEPYEQYF. CDR3 bases: TGTGCCAGCTCACCTGGGACGGAACCCTACGAGCAGTACTTC.

The rearrangement joins TRBV18 to TRBJ2-7, with D perhaps matching TRBD1 (5 bases). Per germline, CDR1 KGHSH and CDR2 LQKENI. This CDR3 spans 12 amino acids. V dropped 4 bases and J dropped 6 bases, with 10 bases sitting between them. The CDR3 DNA sequence: TGTGCCAGCTCACTTCAGGGTTCCGAGCAGTACTTC. Its translation: CASSLQGSEQYF.

J is TRBJ2-2 and V is TRBV18; tentative D call: TRBD2 (7 bases). Germline V gene sequence: CDR1 KGHSH, CDR2 LQKENI. CDR3 length: 15 residues. Trimming cost V 2 bases and J 6 bases, with 13 bases left between them. The CDR3 reads CASSPFRGAAGELFF. The CDR3 region has the DNA TGTGCCAGCTCACCATTCCGGGGGGCCGCCGGGGAGCTGTTTTTT.

The chain employs TRBV2 and TRBJ2-1, with 9 bases matching TRBD2. This CDR3 spans 14 amino acids. V lost 11 bases and J lost 7; bases outside the gene matches: 12. Per the germline V gene, CDR1 is SNHLY and CDR2 is FYNNEI. The CDR3 sequence is CACLFNSGSNEQFF. CDR3 nucleotide sequence: TGTGCCTGCCTTTTTAATAGCGGGAGTAATGAGCAGTTCTTC.

The chain uses TRBV11-2 and TRBJ1-4, with unresolved D. CDR3 size: 14 residues. Per the germline V gene, CDR1 is SGHAT and CDR2 is FQNNGV. Deletions cut 5 bases from V and 8 bases from J, with 15 bases between. CDR3 protein: CASSPRGEEEKLFF. CDR3 bases: TGTGCCAGCAGCCCCCGGGGAGAGGAGGAAAAACTGTTTTTT. The variable domain in full, completed from reference TRBV11-2 and TRBJ1-4, reads EAGVAQSPRYKIIEKRQSVAFWCNPISGHATLYWYQQILGQGPKLLIQFQNNGVVDDSQLPKDRFSAERLKGVDSTLKIQPAKLEDSAVYLCASSPRGEEEKLFFGSGTQLSVL.

On this clone: This likely stems from a read error, as it lies one base from a far larger clone. Other nucleotide sequences from this sample produce the same CDR3. The chain is built from TRBV29-1 and TRBJ2-7; no clear D gene. V lost 2 bases and J 7 bases, leaving 12 bases between the germline ends. Germline CDR1 and CDR2: SQVTM and ANQGSEA. The CDR3 loop spans 12 amino acids. The CDR3 nucleotides read TGCAGCGTTGAAACACCGGGTAGGGAGCAGTACTTC. Encoded protein: CSVETPGREQYF.

The chain links TRBV2 to TRBJ2-2; no definite D call. V lost 5 bases, J lost 1 base, and 8 bases lay in between. The CDR3 covers 14 residues. Germline lookup yields CDR1 SNHLY and CDR2 FYNNEI. This CDR3 is CASSSQVNTGELFF. CDR3 DNA: TGTGCCAGCAGTAGCCAGGTGAACACCGGGGAGCTGTTTTTT.

Note on this clone: One end of the junction does not line up with germline, which may come from a read error. The rearrangement uses TRBV5-1 and TRBJ2-5, with 10 bases identical to TRBD2. The CDR3 contains 17 residues. CDR1 is SGHRS and CDR2 is YFSETQ in the germline V gene. The CDR3 sequence: CASSLAVAGGPKETQYF. For the CDR3, the DNA is TGCGCCAGCAGCTTGGCCGTAGCGGGAGGCCCCAAAGAGACACAGTACTTC.

Turning to this clone: A single base separates this from a much larger clone, so it may be a read error. Within the sample, other DNA sequences also encode this same CDR3. The J gene is TRBJ2-7, the V gene TRBV28; 11 positions match TRBD2. The CDR3 runs 15 residues. The germline V gene encodes CDR1 MDHEN and CDR2 SYDVKM. Losses at the gene ends were 10 bases for V and 5 bases for J; bases not matched to a gene: 13. The CDR3 protein is CATMGTSGSLHEQYF. The CDR3 nucleotides read TGTGCCACCATGGGTACTAGCGGGAGTCTCCACGAGCAGTACTTC.

Details on this clone: Since a far larger clone is one base different, this is likely a read error. The chain recombines TRBV30 with TRBJ1-2, with D maybe TRBD1 (5 bases). Germline CDR1 is GTSNPN and CDR2 is SVGIG (reference sequence). V lost 0 bases to trimming and J lost 8 bases, with 13 bases between them. This CDR3 has 13 residues. The CDR3 nucleotides are TGTGCCTGGAGTGTAATAGGGGCGCAAGGCTACACCTTC. Residues: CAWSVIGAQGYTF.

Notes on this clone: A far larger clone is off by one base, so a read error is likely. The chain uses TRBV28 and TRBJ2-5; TRBD2 aligns across 13 bases. CDR1 is MDHEN and CDR2 is SYDVKM in the germline V gene. Trimming took 5 bases from V and 6 from J; bases not matched to a gene: 9. The CDR3 covers 16 residues. The DNA of the CDR3 is TGTGCCAGCAGTCCCCGGACTAGCGGGAGTGTTCAGACCCAGTACTTC. Protein sequence: CASSPRTSGSVQTQYF.

This chain uses TRBV5-4 with TRBJ2-1; TRBD2 agrees at 7 bases. V lost 4 bases and J lost 3; bases outside the gene matches: 10. The CDR3 contains 16 residues. Per the germline V gene, CDR1 is SGHNT and CDR2 is YYREEE (reference sequence). The CDR3 nucleotides read TGTGCCAGCAGCCCACCGGGGGGAGCCGTCTACAATGAGCAGTTCTTC. Translation gives CASSPPGGAVYNEQFF.

This chain joins TRBV11-2 and TRBJ2-5, with D possibly called TRBD1 or TRBD2 (6 bases each). Germline assignment: CDR1 SGHAT and CDR2 FQNNGV. This CDR3 is 14 amino acids long. V gave up 2 bases and J gave up 4 bases, with 11 bases separating them. The chain's CDR3 is CASSLLRGLETQYF. The DNA of the CDR3 is TGTGCCAGCAGCTTATTACGGGGGCTAGAGACCCAGTACTTC. Complete variable domain (other parts from reference TRBV11-2 and TRBJ2-5): EAGVAQSPRYKIIEKRQSVAFWCNPISGHATLYWYQQILGQGPKLLIQFQNNGVVDDSQLPKDRFSAERLKGVDSTLKIQPAKLEDSAVYLCASSLLRGLETQYFGPGTRLLVL.

On this clone: A read error may explain this, as a much larger clone is one base away. This chain uses TRBV19 with TRBJ2-1, with 7 bases that match TRBD2. The CDR3 covers 14 residues. The germline V gene has CDR1 LNHDA and CDR2 SQIVND (reference sequence). Trimming removed 7 bases from V and 7 bases from J; junction bases left unmatched: 10. CDR3 in DNA: TGTGCCAGTACCCGAGGACTAGTGGCAAATGAGCAGTTCTTC. Encoded protein: CASTRGLVANEQFF.

The V call is TRBV28, the J call TRBJ2-7; unclear D gene. The CDR3 has 12 amino acids. The V end was cut by 3 bases, the J end by 5 bases, with 8 bases between. Germline CDR1 and CDR2: MDHEN and SYDVKM. The CDR3 DNA reads TGTGCCAGCAGTTTCGGTCGGAACGAGCAGTACTTC. Protein product: CASSFGRNEQYF.

This sequence joins TRBV4-2 and TRBJ2-7; 9 bases fit TRBD2. This CDR3 is 15 amino acids long. The V and J ends lost 0 bases and 5 bases, in that order; junction bases with no gene match: 5. Germline V gives CDR1 LGHNA, CDR2 YNFKEQ. The CDR3 bases are TGTGCCAGCAGCCAAGAGCTAGCGGGAATAAACGAGCAGTACTTC. Residues: CASSQELAGINEQYF.

V is TRBV30 and J is TRBJ1-2, with 11 positions matching TRBD1. V was clipped by 3 bases and J by 7 bases; unmatched bases: 10. The CDR3 consists of 15 residues. Germline V gene data show CDR1 as GTSNPN and CDR2 as SVGIG (reference sequence). Here the CDR3 reads CAWSTPPGTGGGYTF. Here the CDR3 DNA reads TGTGCCTGGAGCACGCCCCCGGGGACAGGGGGTGGCTACACCTTC.

V is TRBV15 and J is TRBJ2-3, with D tentatively TRBD1 (6 bases). The CDR3 consists of 15 residues. The V gene's germline CDR1 is LNHNV and CDR2 YYDKDF (reference sequence). V lost 3 bases and J lost 2, with 12 bases in between. The CDR3 loop is CATSRGWTDTDTQYF. For the CDR3, the DNA is TGTGCCACCAGCAGGGGGTGGACAGACACAGATACGCAGTATTTT.

The V gene is TRBV5-1, the J gene TRBJ1-5, with D possibly matching TRBD1 (6 bases). Germline V gene data show CDR1 as SGHRS and CDR2 as YFSETQ. Between the trimmed V and J ends, which lost 0 bases and 5 bases, there was a span of 6 bases. There are 13 residues in the CDR3. The CDR3 is CASSLGTDQPQHF. The DNA for the CDR3 is TGCGCCAGCAGCTTGGGGACAGATCAGCCCCAGCATTTT.

On this clone: A much larger clone lies one base from this, so it may be a read error. This sequence joins TRBV5-1 and TRBJ2-3; 10 bases are a match to TRBD2. Germline V gene lookup returns CDR1 SGHRS and CDR2 YFSETQ. The CDR3 runs to 16 residues. V was clipped by 3 bases and J by 5 bases; unmatched bases: 9. The CDR3 reads CASSYGLAGVVDTQYF. In DNA form, the CDR3 reads TGCGCCAGCAGCTACGGTCTAGCGGGAGTTGTAGATACGCAGTATTTT.

The sample holds a few counts of this clone. This chain uses TRBV30 with TRBJ2-5, with unresolved D. The CDR3 consists of 15 residues. Germline CDR1 GTSNPN, CDR2 SVGIG (reference sequence). V was shortened by 0 bases and J by 3 bases, with 14 bases between the two germline ends. CDR3 coding DNA: TGTGCCTGGAGTGTAGGGTTTTCGGCAAAAGAGACCCAGTACTTC. It is translated as CAWSVGFSAKETQYF.

About this clone itself: This sample also contains other DNA sequences that code for the same CDR3. This sequence joins TRBV20-1 and TRBJ1-1, with unresolved D. This CDR3 spans 11 amino acids. Germline V lookup: CDR1 DFQATT, CDR2 SNEGSKA (reference sequence). The V end lost 5 bases, the J end lost 1 base, and 5 bases lay between the germline ends. CDR3 bases: TGCAGTGCTTCTTCGAACACTGAAGCTTTCTTT. Translation: CSASSNTEAFF.

As regards this clone: Distinct nucleotide sequences in the sample also encode this CDR3. This sequence joins TRBV19 and TRBJ2-1; D not resolved. Trimming took off 1 base at V and 5 bases at J, with 6 bases between the two ends. The germline V gene has CDR1 LNHDA and CDR2 SQIVND (reference sequence). The length of the CDR3 is 13 residues. The DNA for the CDR3 is TGTGCCAGTAGTATAGGCCAGAACAATGAGCAGTTCTTC. It specifies CASSIGQNNEQFF.

This chain links TRBV5-1 with TRBJ1-1; D might be TRBD1 (6 bases). The CDR3 sequence is 14 residues long. The V gene's germline CDR1 is SGHRS and CDR2 YFSETQ. V was cut by 2 bases and J by 5 bases, with 13 bases left in between. The chain's CDR3 is CASSLMTGGTEAFF. Written as DNA, the CDR3 is TGCGCCAGCAGCTTAATGACAGGTGGGACTGAAGCTTTCTTT.

Notes on this clone: A far larger clone lies a single base away; this is likely a read error. This chain uses TRBV4-2 with TRBJ2-7; a possible D gene is TRBD2 (5 bases). V was trimmed by 2 bases and J by 7 bases, leaving 33 bases between them. Germline V CDR1 and CDR2: LGHNA, YNFKEQ. The CDR3 has 20 residues. This chain's CDR3 is CASSQKFGWSVVGVVVEQYF. CDR3 in DNA: TGTGCCAGCAGCCAAAAATTCGGATGGTCAGTAGTGGGAGTAGTGGTAGAGCAGTACTTC.

A note on this clone: This may arise from a read error, as a much more abundant clone is one base away. The sample holds other DNA sequences that translate to the same CDR3. The chain employs TRBV7-8 and TRBJ2-1, with 10 positions matching TRBD2. With V trimmed by 5 bases and J by 2 bases, 6 bases remained unmatched. This CDR3 spans 16 amino acids. CDR1 is SGHVS and CDR2 is FQNEAQ in the germline V gene. DNA of the CDR3: TGTGCCAGCAGCCACCCCAGCGGGAGGGCCTACAATGAGCAGTTCTTC. It codes for CASSHPSGRAYNEQFF.

In regard to this clone: This likely traces to a read error, being one base from a far larger clone. This sequence joins TRBV4-2 and TRBJ1-2, with 9 bases fitting TRBD1. The ends lost 0 bases at V and 5 bases at J; junction bases unmatched: 7. The germline V gene has CDR1 LGHNA and CDR2 YNFKEQ. This CDR3 is built from 16 residues. CDR3 coding DNA: TGTGCCAGCAGCCAAGACTTTTGGGACAGGGATTATGGCTACACCTTC. As protein: CASSQDFWDRDYGYTF.

As concerns this clone: This may come from a read error, since a much larger clone is one base off. The rearrangement links TRBV6-4 to TRBJ2-3; D gene ambiguous. The CDR3 covers 13 residues. The germline V gene encodes CDR1 MRHNA and CDR2 SNTAGT. V was trimmed by 3 bases and J by 0 bases, leaving 4 bases between them. CDR3 loop: CASSEASTDTQYF. The CDR3, as DNA: TGTGCCAGCAGTGAAGCCAGCACAGATACGCAGTATTTT.